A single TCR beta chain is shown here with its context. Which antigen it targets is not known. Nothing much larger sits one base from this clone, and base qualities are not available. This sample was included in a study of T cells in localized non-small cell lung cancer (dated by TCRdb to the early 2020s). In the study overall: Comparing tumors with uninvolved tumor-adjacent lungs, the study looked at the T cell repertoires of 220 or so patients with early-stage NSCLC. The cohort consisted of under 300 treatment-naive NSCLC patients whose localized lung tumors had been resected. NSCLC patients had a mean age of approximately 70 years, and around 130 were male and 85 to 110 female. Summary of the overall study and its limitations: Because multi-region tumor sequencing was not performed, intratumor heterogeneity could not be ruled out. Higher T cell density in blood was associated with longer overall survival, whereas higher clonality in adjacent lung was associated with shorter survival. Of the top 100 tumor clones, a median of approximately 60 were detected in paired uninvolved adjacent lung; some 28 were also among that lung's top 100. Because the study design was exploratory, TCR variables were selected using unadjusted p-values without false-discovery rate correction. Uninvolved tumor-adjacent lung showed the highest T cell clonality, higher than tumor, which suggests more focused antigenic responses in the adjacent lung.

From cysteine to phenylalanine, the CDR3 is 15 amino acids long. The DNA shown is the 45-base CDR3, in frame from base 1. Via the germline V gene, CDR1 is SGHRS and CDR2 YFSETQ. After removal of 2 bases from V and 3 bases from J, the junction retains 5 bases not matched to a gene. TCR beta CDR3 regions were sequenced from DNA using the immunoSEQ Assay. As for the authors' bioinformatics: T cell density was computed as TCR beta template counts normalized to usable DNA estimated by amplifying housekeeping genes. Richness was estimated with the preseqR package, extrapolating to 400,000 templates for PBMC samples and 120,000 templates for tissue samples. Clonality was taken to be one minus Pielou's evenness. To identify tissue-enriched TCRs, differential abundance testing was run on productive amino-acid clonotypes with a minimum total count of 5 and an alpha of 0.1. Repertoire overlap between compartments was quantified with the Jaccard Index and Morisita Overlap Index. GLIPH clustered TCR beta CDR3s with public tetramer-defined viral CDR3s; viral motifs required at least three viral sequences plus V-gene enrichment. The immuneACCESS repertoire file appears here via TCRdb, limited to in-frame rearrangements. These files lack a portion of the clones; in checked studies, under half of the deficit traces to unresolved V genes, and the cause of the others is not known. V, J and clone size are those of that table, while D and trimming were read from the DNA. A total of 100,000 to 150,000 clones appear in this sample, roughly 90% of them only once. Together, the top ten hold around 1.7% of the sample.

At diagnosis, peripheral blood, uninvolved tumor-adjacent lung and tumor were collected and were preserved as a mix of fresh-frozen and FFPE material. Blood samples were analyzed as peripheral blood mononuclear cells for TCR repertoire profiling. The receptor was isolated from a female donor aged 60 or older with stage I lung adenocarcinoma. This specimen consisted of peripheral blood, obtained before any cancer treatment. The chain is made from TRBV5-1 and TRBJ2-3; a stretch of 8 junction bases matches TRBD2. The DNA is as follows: TGCGCCAGCAGCTTAGCGGGAGTCACGACAGATACGCAGTATTTT. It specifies CASSLAGVTTDTQYF.